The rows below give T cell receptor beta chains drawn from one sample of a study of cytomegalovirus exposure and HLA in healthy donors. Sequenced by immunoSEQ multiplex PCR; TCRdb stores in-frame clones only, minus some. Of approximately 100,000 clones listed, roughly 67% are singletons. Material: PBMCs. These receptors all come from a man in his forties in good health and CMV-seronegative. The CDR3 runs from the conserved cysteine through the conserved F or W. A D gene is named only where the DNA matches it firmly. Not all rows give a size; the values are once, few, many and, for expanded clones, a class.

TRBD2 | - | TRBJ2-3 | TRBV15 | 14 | TGTGCCACCAGCGCCCAGCGGGGGTCAGATACGCAGTATTTT | CATSAQRGSDTQYF
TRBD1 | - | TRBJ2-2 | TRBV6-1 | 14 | TGTGCCAGCACGAGGCAGGGGGCGGGCGGGGAGCTGTTTTTT | CASTRQGAGGELFF
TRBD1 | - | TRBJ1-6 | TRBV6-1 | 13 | TGTGCCAGCGCCGGGACAGGGGGGTCACCCCTCCACTTT | CASAGTGGSPLHF
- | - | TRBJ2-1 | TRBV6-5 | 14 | TGTGCCAGCAGAACAGGGACCAACTACAATGAGCAGTTCTTC | CASRTGTNYNEQFF
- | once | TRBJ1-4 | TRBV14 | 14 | TGTGCCAGCAGCCAAGATGCGGGACATGAAAAACTGTTTTTT | CASSQDAGHEKLFF
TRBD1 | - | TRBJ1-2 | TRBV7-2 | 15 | TGTGCCAGCAGCTTAGGACAGGGAGGCCTCTATGGCTACACCTTC | CASSLGQGGLYGYTF
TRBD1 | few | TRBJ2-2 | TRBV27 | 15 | TGTGCCAGCACCCGGAGAGGGGGCTATGTCGGGGAGCTGTTTTTT | CASTRRGGYVGELFF
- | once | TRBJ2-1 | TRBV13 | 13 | TGTGCCAGCAGCTTAGGCCCGGGGAATGAGCAGTTCTTC | CASSLGPGNEQFF
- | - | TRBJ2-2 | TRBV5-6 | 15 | TGTGCCAGCAGCTCAGGGGCGTTGAACACCGGGGAGCTGTTTTTT | CASSSGALNTGELFF
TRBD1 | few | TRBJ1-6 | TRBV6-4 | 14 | TGTGCCAGCAGTGACACAGGGGCGAATTCACCCCTCCACTTT | CASSDTGANSPLHF
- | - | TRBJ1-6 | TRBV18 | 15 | TGTGCCAGCTCGACGACTGCAGACTATAATTCACCCCTCCACTTT | CASSTTADYNSPLHF
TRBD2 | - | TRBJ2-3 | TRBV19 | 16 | TGTGCCAGTAGTAAACTTTCGGCGGGGGGCGGAGATACGCAGTATTTT | CASSKLSAGGGDTQYF
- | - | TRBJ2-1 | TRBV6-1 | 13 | TGTGCCAGCAGTGCCCAGGGCTGGAATGAGCAGTTCTTC | CASSAQGWNEQFF